This T cell receptor (beta chain) was recovered during a study of blood T cell dynamics during melanoma immunotherapy. Study-level information: First-line therapy was either pembrolizumab or nivolumab with ipilimumab for metastatic melanoma.

This CDR3 spans 15 amino acids. Looked up from germline, CDR1 is LNHDA and CDR2 is SQIVND (reference sequence). Trimming took off 3 bases at V and 5 bases at J, with 14 bases between the two ends. This clone was counted a single time. Measured with immunoSEQ multiplex PCR; TCRdb has only the in-frame clones, and not every one. The sample consists of roughly 14,000 clones, 87% of them appearing once. The time point is: week 3, after first cycle of checkpoint inhibitor. The source was blood, collected from a patient treated with checkpoint blockade. This chain connects TRBV19 to TRBJ2-1, with a weak D call TRBD2 (6 bases). This receptor was identified in a human donor with melanoma. This CDR3 is CASSMGGGLDNEQFF. CDR3 sequence (DNA): TGTGCCAGTAGTATGGGGGGAGGTCTCGACAATGAGCAGTTCTTC.